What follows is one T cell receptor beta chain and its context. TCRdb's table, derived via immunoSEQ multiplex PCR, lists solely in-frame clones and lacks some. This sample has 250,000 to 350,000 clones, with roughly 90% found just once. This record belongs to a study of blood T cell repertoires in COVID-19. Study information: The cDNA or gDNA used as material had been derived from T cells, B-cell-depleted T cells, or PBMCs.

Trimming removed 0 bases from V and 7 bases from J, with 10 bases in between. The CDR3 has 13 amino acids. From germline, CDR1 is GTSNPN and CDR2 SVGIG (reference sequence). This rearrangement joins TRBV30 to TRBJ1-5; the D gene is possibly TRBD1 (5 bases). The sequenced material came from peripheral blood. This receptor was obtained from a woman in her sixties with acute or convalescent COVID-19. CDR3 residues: CAWSVQGEQPQHF. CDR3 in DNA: TGTGCCTGGAGTGTACAAGGGGAACAGCCCCAGCATTTT.